This T cell receptor (beta chain) comes out of a study of neurological immune-mediated disorders. Over 190 million TCR-beta sequences from 15-18 subjects were obtained in each sequencing run. TCRdb recomputed calls from the 5' RACE reads with MiXCR, one row per CDR3 protein. The sample carries about 88,000 distinct CDR3 sequences, 3.5% recorded once. Many counts were recorded for this clonotype. Its antigen is not identified. Overall study findings and caveats: Association with the multiple sclerosis repertoire cluster was not found for any clinical or MRI feature. Phylogenetic grouping assigned the repertoires of 18 of 34 multiple sclerosis patients to one related-CDR3 cluster, which constitutes a possible signature.

From 2 million PBMCs stored at -80 C, the unsorted libraries were generated. The source material was PBMCs. This receptor was identified in a woman under 30 with multiple sclerosis.

CDR3 residues: CSVESRDNEQFF. CDR3 coding DNA: TGCAGCGTTGAAAGCAGGGACAATGAGCAGTTCTTC. The V call is TRBV29-1, the J call TRBJ2-1; D is possibly TRBD1 (5 bases). The CDR3 covers 12 residues. Looked up from germline, CDR1 is SQVTM and CDR2 is ANQGSEA. V dropped 2 bases and J dropped 5 bases, with 7 bases sitting between them.